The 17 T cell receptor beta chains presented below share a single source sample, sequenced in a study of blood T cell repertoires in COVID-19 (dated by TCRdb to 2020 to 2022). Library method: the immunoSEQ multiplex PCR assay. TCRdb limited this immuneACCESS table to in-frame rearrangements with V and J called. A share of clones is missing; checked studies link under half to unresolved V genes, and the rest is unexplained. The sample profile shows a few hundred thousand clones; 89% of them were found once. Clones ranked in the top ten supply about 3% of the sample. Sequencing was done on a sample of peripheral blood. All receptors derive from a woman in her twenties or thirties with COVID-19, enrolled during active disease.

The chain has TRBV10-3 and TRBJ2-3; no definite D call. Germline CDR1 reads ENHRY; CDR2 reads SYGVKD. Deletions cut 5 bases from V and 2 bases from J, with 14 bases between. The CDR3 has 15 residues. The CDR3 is CAISTTSTPTDTQYF. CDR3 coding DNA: TGTGCCATCAGTACTACTTCAACACCCACAGATACGCAGTATTTT.

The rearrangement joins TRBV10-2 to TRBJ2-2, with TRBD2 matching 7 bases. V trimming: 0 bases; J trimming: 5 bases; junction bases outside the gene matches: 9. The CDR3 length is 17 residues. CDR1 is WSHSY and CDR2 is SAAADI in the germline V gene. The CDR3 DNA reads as TGCGCCAGCAGTGAGTCGGCGGGGAGGGGAGGTACCGGGGAGCTGTTTTTT. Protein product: CASSESAGRGGTGELFF.

CDR3 DNA sequence: TGTGCCAGCTCAGCCGGGACTAGCGTCCCCTACGAGCAGTACGTC. Translated: CASSAGTSVPYEQYV. This sequence joins TRBV18 and TRBJ2-7; 10 bases agree with TRBD2. The V segment lost 5 bases and the J segment 2 bases; nucleotides outside the gene matches: 6. This CDR3 has 15 residues. CDR1 KGHSH and CDR2 LQKENI come from the germline V gene.

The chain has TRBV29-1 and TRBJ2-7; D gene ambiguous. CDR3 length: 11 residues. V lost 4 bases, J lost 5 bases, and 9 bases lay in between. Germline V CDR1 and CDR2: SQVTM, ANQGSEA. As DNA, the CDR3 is TGCAGCGTTGCCCCCAACAACGAGCAGTACTTC. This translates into CSVAPNNEQYF.

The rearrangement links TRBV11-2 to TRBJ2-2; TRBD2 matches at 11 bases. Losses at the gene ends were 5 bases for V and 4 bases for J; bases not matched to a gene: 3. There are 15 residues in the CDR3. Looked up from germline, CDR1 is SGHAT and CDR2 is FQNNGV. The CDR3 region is CASSALAGGTGELFF. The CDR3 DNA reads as TGTGCCAGCAGCGCGCTAGCGGGGGGCACCGGGGAGCTGTTTTTT.

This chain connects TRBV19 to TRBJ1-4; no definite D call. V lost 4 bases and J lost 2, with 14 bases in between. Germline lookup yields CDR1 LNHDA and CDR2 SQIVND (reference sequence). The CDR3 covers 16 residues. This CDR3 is CASSKVWGGTNEKLFF. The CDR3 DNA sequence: TGTGCCAGTAGTAAAGTTTGGGGAGGCACTAATGAAAAACTGTTTTTT.

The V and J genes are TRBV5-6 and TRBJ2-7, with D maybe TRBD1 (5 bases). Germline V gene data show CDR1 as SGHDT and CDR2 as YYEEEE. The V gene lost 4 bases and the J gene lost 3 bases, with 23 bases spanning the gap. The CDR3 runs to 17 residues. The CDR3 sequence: CASSPFPTAFSDYEQYF. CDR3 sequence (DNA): TGTGCCAGCAGCCCATTTCCGACAGCGTTTTCCGACTACGAGCAGTACTTC.

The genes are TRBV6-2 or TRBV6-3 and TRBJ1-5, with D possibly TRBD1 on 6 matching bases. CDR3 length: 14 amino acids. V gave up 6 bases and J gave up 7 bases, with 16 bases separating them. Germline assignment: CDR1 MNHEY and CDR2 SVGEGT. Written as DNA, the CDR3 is TGTGCCAGCAGCTCTCAGGGGTTTCGGCAGCCCCAGCATTTT. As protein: CASSSQGFRQPQHF.

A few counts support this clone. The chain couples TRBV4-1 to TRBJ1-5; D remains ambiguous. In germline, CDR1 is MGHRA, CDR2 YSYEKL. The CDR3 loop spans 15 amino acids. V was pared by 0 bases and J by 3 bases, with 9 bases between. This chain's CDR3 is CASSQESTVNQPQHF. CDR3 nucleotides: TGCGCCAGCAGCCAAGAGAGCACAGTCAATCAGCCCCAGCATTTT.

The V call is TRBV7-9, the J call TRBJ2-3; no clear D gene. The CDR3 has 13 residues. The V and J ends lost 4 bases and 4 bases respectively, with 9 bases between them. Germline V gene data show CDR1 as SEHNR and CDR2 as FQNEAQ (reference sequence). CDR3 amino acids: CASSSTLADTQYF. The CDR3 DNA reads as TGTGCCAGCAGCTCCACCCTAGCAGATACGCAGTATTTT. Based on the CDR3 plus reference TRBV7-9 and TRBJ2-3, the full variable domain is DTGVSQNPRHKITKRGQNVTFRCDPISEHNRLYWYRQTLGQGPEFLTYFQNEAQLEKSRLLSDRFSAERPKGSFSTLEIQRTEQGDSAMYLCASSSTLADTQYFGPGTRLTVL.

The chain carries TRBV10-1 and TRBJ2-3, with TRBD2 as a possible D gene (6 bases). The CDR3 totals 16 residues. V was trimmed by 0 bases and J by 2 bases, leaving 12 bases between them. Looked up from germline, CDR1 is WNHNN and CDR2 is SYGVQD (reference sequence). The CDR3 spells CASSESAGSYTDTQYF. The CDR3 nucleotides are TGCGCCAGCAGTGAGTCAGCGGGCAGCTACACAGATACGCAGTATTTT.

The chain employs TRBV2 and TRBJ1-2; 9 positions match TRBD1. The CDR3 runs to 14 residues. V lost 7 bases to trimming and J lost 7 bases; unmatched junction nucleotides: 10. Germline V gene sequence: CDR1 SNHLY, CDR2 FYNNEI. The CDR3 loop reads CASTTDRGTTGYTF. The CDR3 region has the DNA TGTGCCAGCACTACCGACAGGGGGACCACTGGCTACACCTTC.

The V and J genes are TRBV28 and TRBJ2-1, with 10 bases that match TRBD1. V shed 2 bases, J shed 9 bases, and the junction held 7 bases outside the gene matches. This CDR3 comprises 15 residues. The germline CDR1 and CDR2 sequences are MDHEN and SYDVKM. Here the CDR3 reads CASSLDRGRGGEQFF. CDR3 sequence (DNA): TGTGCCAGCAGTTTAGACAGGGGGCGCGGGGGTGAGCAGTTCTTC. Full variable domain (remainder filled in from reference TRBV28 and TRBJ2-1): DVKVTQSSRYLVKRTGEKVFLECVQDMDHENMFWYRQDPGLGLRLIYFSYDVKMKEKGDIPEGYSVSREKKERFSLILESASTNQTSMYLCASSLDRGRGGEQFFGPGTRLTVL.

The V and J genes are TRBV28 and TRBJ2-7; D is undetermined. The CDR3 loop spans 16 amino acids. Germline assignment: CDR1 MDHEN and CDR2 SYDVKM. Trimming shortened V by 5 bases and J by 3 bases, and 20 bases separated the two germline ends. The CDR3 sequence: CASSPLRVQSNYEQYF. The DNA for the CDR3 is TGTGCCAGCAGTCCCCTCCGGGTTCAGTCGAACTACGAGCAGTACTTC.

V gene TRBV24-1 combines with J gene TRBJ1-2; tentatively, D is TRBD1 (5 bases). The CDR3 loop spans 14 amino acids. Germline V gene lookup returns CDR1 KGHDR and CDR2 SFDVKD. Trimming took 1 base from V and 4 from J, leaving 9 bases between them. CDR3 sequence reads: CATSDLDSPYGYTF. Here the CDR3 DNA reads TGTGCCACCAGTGATTTAGACAGCCCCTATGGCTACACCTTC.

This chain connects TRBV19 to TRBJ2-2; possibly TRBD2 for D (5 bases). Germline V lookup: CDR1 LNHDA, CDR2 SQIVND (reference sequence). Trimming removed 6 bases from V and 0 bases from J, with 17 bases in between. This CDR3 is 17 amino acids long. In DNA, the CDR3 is TGTGCCAGTAGCCGATTTGGACTGTCCGCGAACACCGGGGAGCTGTTTTTT. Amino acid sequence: CASSRFGLSANTGELFF.

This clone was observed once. Written as DNA, the CDR3 is TGTGCCAGCAGCAGAAGTATTGGACTAGCGGGGAACACCGGGGAGCTGTTTTTT. It encodes CASSRSIGLAGNTGELFF. This rearrangement joins TRBV21-1 to TRBJ2-2; the DNA was not compared with TRBD2, the D call given in the table. TRBV21-1 is deemed a pseudogene. The CDR3 is 18 amino acids.